This TCR beta chain was found in a study of vaccination and CD4 T cells after COVID-19. Sample treatment: approximately 9-day PBMC culture with coronavirus spike peptide pools or control peptides (ViraFEST assay). Harvesting of the unexposed donor's CD4+ T cells predated the COVID-19 pandemic (2011-2018). CDR3 length: 16 residues. Germline trimming cut 2 bases from V and 6 bases from J; bases unmatched to any gene: 11. Germline CDR1 reads LNHDA; CDR2 reads SQIVND (reference sequence). Worth noting for this clonotype: Its antigen is undetermined.

Cultured CD4+ T-cell DNA underwent Oncomine TCR Beta short-read sequencing. Investigators isolated genomic DNA from cultured CD4+ T cells. TCRdb analysed the PCR reads with MiXCR anew, one entry per CDR3 protein. This sample yields some 9,100 distinct CDR3 sequences, of which 34% are seen a single time; about 20% belongs to the top ten. Sequenced: CD4+ T cells from blood, cultured in vitro. The V and J genes are TRBV19 and TRBJ2-7, with 9 bases aligning to TRBD1. The receptor's source is a human donor in good health. The DNA of the CDR3 is TGTGCCAGTAGTATACCGGCGGGACAGGGAACCGGCGAGCAGTACTTC. It is translated as CASSIPAGQGTGEQYF.